These 31 T cell receptor beta chains were all obtained from the same sample, sequenced in a study of shared clonotypes between healthy human individuals. Measured with immunoSEQ multiplex PCR; TCRdb has only the in-frame clones, and not every one. Among about 610,000 clones listed, approximately 97% were seen once. Sequencing was carried out using naive CD4+ T cells sorted from blood. Subset in this sample: CD45RA+ positively selected. Receptors originate from a woman in her 30s in good health.

The sample holds one count of this clone. The rearrangement links TRBV10-3 to TRBJ1-2; D unresolved. The CDR3 spans 14 residues. Looked up from germline, CDR1 is ENHRY and CDR2 is SYGVKD. V lost 7 bases and J lost 0, with 12 bases in between. The CDR3 coding sequence is TGTGCCATCACGGCCGCGTCCTCTAACTATGGCTACACCTTC. It translates to CAITAASSNYGYTF.

The chain is built from TRBV5-1 and TRBJ2-7; 8 bases agree with TRBD2. Unmatched junction bases numbered 4, after V lost 0 bases and J lost 2 bases. Germline-derived CDR1 and CDR2 are SGHRS and YFSETQ. The CDR3 spans 15 residues. The CDR3 coding sequence is TGCGCCAGCAGCTTGGTAACGGGAGGGACCTACGAGCAGTACTTC. Translated, it gives CASSLVTGGTYEQYF.

The CDR3 region is CASSMGLGLSNTGELFF. The CDR3 coding sequence is TGTGCCAGCAGCATGGGGTTGGGACTCTCGAACACCGGGGAGCTGTTTTTT. V usage is TRBV5-6 and J usage is TRBJ2-2; maybe TRBD2 (6 bases). The length of the CDR3 is 17 residues. CDR1 is SGHDT, CDR2 YYEEEE, per germline. Trimming shortened V by 4 bases and J by 0 bases, and 16 bases separated the two germline ends.

This sequence joins TRBV27 and TRBJ2-7; either TRBD1 or TRBD2 may fit D (7 bases each). V gave up 5 bases and J gave up 2 bases, with 13 bases separating them. CDR3 length equals 14 residues. Germline V lookup: CDR1 MNHEY, CDR2 SMNVEV (reference sequence). The CDR3 sequence: CASSRRGGTYEQYF. The CDR3 DNA reads as TGTGCCAGCAGTCGCAGGGGGGGGACCTACGAGCAGTACTTC.

V and J are TRBV29-1 and TRBJ1-3; a possible D gene is TRBD1 (6 bases). V gave up 5 bases and J gave up 2 bases, with 19 bases separating them. CDR3 length: 16 amino acids. Germline values: CDR1 SQVTM, CDR2 ANQGSEA. The CDR3 spells CSVLTRGQPTGNTIYF. As DNA, the CDR3 is TGCAGCGTTTTAACCCGTGGACAGCCTACTGGAAACACCATATATTTT.

This clone was observed a single time. This chain connects TRBV6-6 to TRBJ2-6; D is undetermined. CDR3 length: 15 residues. CDR1 is MNHNY and CDR2 is SVGAGI in the germline V gene (reference sequence). V lost 4 bases and J 0 bases, leaving 7 bases between the germline ends. In DNA form, the CDR3 reads TGTGCCAGCAGTTGGGCGAGCTCTGGGGCCAACGTCCTGACTTTC. The encoded protein is CASSWASSGANVLTF.

As for this clone: Other DNA sequences of this sample code for an identical CDR3. The CDR3 region is CASSEGQGTYEQYF. In DNA form, the CDR3 reads TGTGCCAGCAGTGAGGGACAGGGCACCTACGAGCAGTACTTC. V usage is TRBV6-1 and J usage is TRBJ2-7; TRBD1 matches at 9 bases. Germline V gives CDR1 MNHNS, CDR2 SASEGT. Trimming removed 3 bases from V and 2 bases from J; junction bases left unmatched: 2. CDR3 length: 14 amino acids.

The CDR3 region is CATQGNTEAFF. The CDR3 DNA is TGCGCCACCCAGGGTAACACTGAAGCTTTCTTT. The J gene is TRBJ1-1, the V gene TRBV10-2; D possibly corresponds to TRBD1 (5 bases). The CDR3 covers 11 residues. Germline values: CDR1 WSHSY, CDR2 SAAADI. V was pared by 10 bases and J by 2 bases, with 8 bases between.

This chain connects TRBV27 to TRBJ2-1; possible D gene TRBD1, 6 bases. Trimming removed 1 base at V and 5 bases at J, with 18 bases between. The CDR3 is made up of 17 amino acids. Germline V gives CDR1 MNHEY, CDR2 SMNVEV (reference sequence). CDR3 nucleotides: TGTGCCAGCAGTTTATGGGCGGTAGGCAGGGGAAACAATGAGCAGTTCTTC. Translation: CASSLWAVGRGNNEQFF.

The V and J genes are TRBV6-5 and TRBJ1-2; the D is unclear. In germline, CDR1 is MNHEY, CDR2 SVGAGI. Deletions cut 2 bases from V and 5 bases from J, with 9 bases between. The CDR3 totals 13 residues. The CDR3 spells CASSYDGLYGYTF. CDR3 DNA: TGTGCCAGCAGTTACGACGGTCTTTATGGCTACACCTTC.

The chain combines TRBV5-1 with TRBJ2-5, with a possible D match to TRBD2 (7 bases). This CDR3 is 15 amino acids long. Germline-derived CDR1 and CDR2 are SGHRS and YFSETQ. The V end lost 5 bases, the J end lost 0 bases, and 14 bases lay between the germline ends. In nucleotides, the CDR3 is TGCGCCAGCAGACAGGGAGGGGCCCACCAAGAGACCCAGTACTTC. It encodes CASRQGGAHQETQYF.

The chain has TRBV2 and TRBJ2-7; TRBD2 matches 10 bases. The CDR3 contains 16 residues. Germline CDR1 SNHLY, CDR2 FYNNEI. The V and J ends lost 1 base and 4 bases, in that order; junction bases with no gene match: 7. The CDR3 loop reads CASSEVSLAGAYEQYF. CDR3 bases: TGTGCCAGCAGTGAAGTGAGTCTAGCGGGAGCGTACGAGCAGTACTTC.

The sample holds a few counts of this clone. The rearrangement uses TRBV28 and TRBJ1-5; D remains unclear. V was cut by 3 bases and J by 6 bases, with 6 bases left in between. Germline V CDR1 and CDR2: MDHEN, SYDVKM. The CDR3 extends over 12 amino acids. CDR3 sequence: CASSFYSQPQHF. The CDR3 bases are TGTGCCAGCAGTTTTTATAGTCAGCCCCAGCATTTT.

The CDR3 loop reads CASSFPDRTYEQYF. As DNA, the CDR3 is TGTGCCAGCAGTTTTCCGGACAGAACCTACGAGCAGTACTTC. The chain couples TRBV28 to TRBJ2-7; possibly TRBD1 for D (6 bases). Germline V gene data show CDR1 as MDHEN and CDR2 as SYDVKM. Trimming took 3 bases from V and 2 from J, leaving 11 bases between them. This CDR3 comprises 14 residues.

The CDR3 is CASSLGGWQETQYF. CDR3 bases: TGTGCCAGCAGCTTAGGGGGTTGGCAAGAGACCCAGTACTTC. The chain joins TRBV7-9 to TRBJ2-5; D call uncertain. CDR3 length: 14 amino acids. Germline V gene lookup returns CDR1 SEHNR and CDR2 FQNEAQ (reference sequence). The germline V and J ends were trimmed by 1 base and 2 bases, with 8 bases remaining between them.

The chain uses TRBV6-4 and TRBJ1-4; D gene ambiguous. Between the trimmed V and J ends, which lost 6 bases and 4 bases, there was a span of 9 bases. Germline assignment: CDR1 MRHNA and CDR2 SNTAGT. The CDR3 has 13 amino acids. The DNA of the CDR3 is TGTGCCAGCAGACTAGACGATAATGAAAAACTGTTTTTT. This translates into CASRLDDNEKLFF.

V is TRBV19 and J is TRBJ2-7; D may be TRBD2 (7 bases). From germline, CDR1 is LNHDA and CDR2 SQIVND (reference sequence). V lost 3 bases and J 0 bases, leaving 12 bases between the germline ends. The length of the CDR3 is 15 residues. CDR3 DNA sequence: TGTGCCAGTAGTATTGCGGGGGCGGGCTCCTACGAGCAGTACTTC. Its protein product is CASSIAGAGSYEQYF.

The chain is built from TRBV5-4 and TRBJ1-1; D gene ambiguous. With 4 bases removed from V and 6 bases from J, the gap between germline ends came to 16 bases. The CDR3 covers 14 residues. Germline CDR1 and CDR2: SGHNT and YYREEE (reference sequence). In DNA, the CDR3 is TGTGCCAGCAGCCCTCGGACGGGCAACGCTGAAGCTTTCTTT. Residues: CASSPRTGNAEAFF.

In DNA, the CDR3 is TGTGCCAGCAGGCTCCGGGGGGGCCAGTACTTC. Its protein product is CASRLRGGQYF. J is TRBJ2-5 and V is TRBV28, with 8 bases matching TRBD2. Germline trimming cut 6 bases from V and 10 bases from J; bases unmatched to any gene: 4. The CDR3 is made up of 11 amino acids. Per germline, CDR1 MDHEN and CDR2 SYDVKM.

The chain couples TRBV5-1 to TRBJ1-1, with D perhaps TRBD1 (6 bases). CDR3 length equals 14 residues. Trimming shortened V by 4 bases and J by 2 bases, and 12 bases separated the two germline ends. Germline V gene data show CDR1 as SGHRS and CDR2 as YFSETQ. This CDR3 reads CASSGTRGNTEAFF. The CDR3, as DNA: TGCGCCAGCAGCGGGACCAGGGGAAACACTGAAGCTTTCTTT.

The J gene is TRBJ2-1, the V gene TRBV5-1, with TRBD1 identical over 7 bases. Germline assignment: CDR1 SGHRS and CDR2 YFSETQ. After removal of 3 bases from V and 4 bases from J, the junction contained 7 bases not matched to a gene. The CDR3 totals 15 residues. The CDR3 DNA sequence: TGCGCCAGCAGCTCCACCGGGACAGTTTACAATGAGCAGTTCTTC. This sequence encodes CASSSTGTVYNEQFF.

V usage is TRBV5-1 and J usage is TRBJ2-1; the match to TRBD2 covers 10 bases. Germline CDR1 and CDR2: SGHRS and YFSETQ. The CDR3 runs 14 residues. V dropped 3 bases and J dropped 8; count of bases not matched to a gene: 5. This CDR3 reads CASSSLAGSDEQFF. The CDR3 DNA is TGCGCCAGCAGCTCACTAGCGGGATCCGATGAGCAGTTCTTC.

This clone was counted a single time. This chain connects TRBV28 to TRBJ2-7, with 8 bases fitting TRBD1. Looked up from germline, CDR1 is MDHEN and CDR2 is SYDVKM. This CDR3 region has 14 residues. V shed 5 bases and J 9 bases; nucleotides not matched to a gene: 12. The chain's CDR3 is CASSPPGQVRGQYF. DNA of the CDR3: TGTGCCAGCAGTCCTCCGGGACAGGTTAGAGGGCAGTACTTC. Full variable domain (remainder filled in from reference TRBV28 and TRBJ2-7): DVKVTQSSRYLVKRTGEKVFLECVQDMDHENMFWYRQDPGLGLRLIYFSYDVKMKEKGDIPEGYSVSREKKERFSLILESASTNQTSMYLCASSPPGQVRGQYFGPGTRLTVT.

This chain joins TRBV5-6 and TRBJ2-7; no clear D gene. The CDR3 contains 14 residues. Germline V CDR1 and CDR2: SGHDT, YYEEEE. Between the trimmed V and J ends, which lost 1 base and 4 bases, there was a span of 12 bases. The CDR3 nucleotides are TGTGCCAGCAGCTTGAATGGGCTCGCTTACGAGCAGTACTTC. Translating it yields CASSLNGLAYEQYF.

This clone appeared a single time. The chain couples TRBV4-1 to TRBJ1-1; TRBD1 might be the D (6 bases). Trimming stripped 3 bases from V and 2 bases from J, with 19 bases between. Germline V CDR1 and CDR2: MGHRA, YSYEKL. The CDR3 has 17 amino acids. This chain's CDR3 is CASSQVDLGQRNTEAFF. The CDR3 nucleotides are TGCGCCAGCAGCCAGGTTGACCTCGGACAGCGAAACACTGAAGCTTTCTTT.

J is TRBJ1-4 and V is TRBV5-4, with 7 bases lining up with TRBD1. Germline values: CDR1 SGHNT, CDR2 YYREEE (reference sequence). The CDR3 has 14 residues. Trimming at V came to 0 bases and at J to 8 bases, leaving 4 bases not matched to a gene. CDR3 DNA sequence: TGTGCCAGCAGCTTGGAAGGGGGCTCGGAAAAACTGTTTTTT. Translated: CASSLEGGSEKLFF.

This clone was seen only once. The chain combines TRBV6-4 with TRBJ1-1; D gene unclear. The CDR3 contains 13 residues. The V gene's germline CDR1 is MRHNA and CDR2 SNTAGT. V lost 4 bases and J 4 bases, leaving 10 bases between the germline ends. CDR3 in amino acids: CASSATRGTEAFF. CDR3 nucleotides: TGTGCCAGCAGTGCTACCCGGGGCACTGAAGCTTTCTTT.

The genes are TRBV5-1 and TRBJ1-2, with TRBD1 matching 9 bases. CDR3 length equals 13 residues. CDR1 is SGHRS, CDR2 YFSETQ, per germline. The ends lost 5 bases at V and 8 bases at J; junction bases unmatched: 7. CDR3 amino acids: CASRRQGVKGYTF. Here the CDR3 DNA reads TGCGCCAGCAGACGACAGGGGGTAAAGGGCTACACCTTC.

The chain couples TRBV5-1 to TRBJ2-1; TRBD2 aligns across 12 bases. CDR1 and CDR2 from the germline V gene are SGHRS and YFSETQ. The CDR3 loop spans 14 amino acids. V shed 6 bases and J 9 bases; nucleotides not matched to a gene: 7. Written as DNA, the CDR3 is TGCGCCAGCATGAGACTAGCGGGAGTACCTGAGCAGTTCTTC. Translation: CASMRLAGVPEQFF.

The V gene is TRBV23-1, the J gene TRBJ2-3; no definite D call. TRBV23-1 is flagged as an ORF with uncertain function. Trimming took off 0 bases at V and 5 bases at J, with 0 bases between the two ends. The CDR3 totals 11 residues. The DNA for the CDR3 is TGCGCCAGCAGTCAATCAGATACGCAGTATTTT. Translation gives CASSQSDTQYF.

The V call is TRBV27, the J call TRBJ2-7, with TRBD1 matching over 9 bases. The ends lost 3 bases at V and 7 bases at J; junction bases unmatched: 10. The CDR3 totals 15 residues. Germline V CDR1 and CDR2: MNHEY, SMNVEV (reference sequence). The CDR3 DNA sequence: TGTGCCAGCAGTTTTGGGGGGACAGGGCGTAGGGAGCAGTACTTC. It translates to CASSFGGTGRREQYF.